This TCR beta chain came from a study of T cells in Graves' hyperthyroidism and ophthalmopathy. Study-wide results and limits: Stable hyperthyroidism and ophthalmopathy were separated using 13 V-J signatures.

The CDR3 regions of TCR beta were amplified from RNA transcripts. First-round RT-PCR of the TCR CDR3 relied on the HTBI primer set. TCRdb re-called the multiplex PCR reads with MiXCR, one entry per CDR3 protein. The table lists about 680,000 distinct CDR3 sequences, 35% of them singletons. Germline lookup yields CDR1 DFQATT and CDR2 SNEGSKA (reference sequence). V was shortened by 2 bases and J by 2 bases, with 9 bases between the two germline ends. This CDR3 has 13 residues. Ten or more counts support this clonotype. As yet, its antigen is unknown. The receptor was derived from a woman between 40 and 55 years old with Graves' hyperthyroidism. V gene TRBV20-1 combines with J gene TRBJ2-5; D gene uncertain. Sample: blood. The CDR3 DNA reads as TGCAGTGCTAGAAAGGATTCACAAGAGACCCAGTACTTC. Amino acid sequence: CSARKDSQETQYF.